Shown below are 24 T cell receptor beta chains from a single sample sequenced in a study of T cells in Graves' hyperthyroidism and ophthalmopathy. The source material, RNA transcripts, was used to amplify TCR beta CDR3 regions. In the first-round RT-PCR of the TCR CDR3, the HTBI primer set was used. One entry per CDR3 protein, called by TCRdb with MiXCR from the multiplex PCR reads. The sample has approximately 640,000 distinct CDR3 sequences; less than 45% are singletons. The sequencing input was peripheral blood or thyroid tissue (not recorded which). These receptors were collected from an adult man with Graves' disease, either hyperthyroidism or ophthalmopathy (not recorded which).

This chain joins TRBV6-4 and TRBJ2-6; 9 bases align to TRBD1. The CDR3 sequence is 18 residues long. Germline values: CDR1 MRHNA, CDR2 SNTAGT. J gave up 4 bases and V 2 bases, and 9 bases lay outside the gene matches. CDR3 loop: CASSDRGQGWAGANVLTF. DNA of the CDR3: TGTGCCAGCAGTGACCGCGGACAGGGGTGGGCCGGGGCCAACGTCCTGACTTTC.

This chain uses TRBV7-9 with TRBJ1-4, with 8 bases fitting TRBD1. The length of the CDR3 is 16 residues. CDR1 is SEHNR and CDR2 is FQNEAQ in the germline V gene (reference sequence). The ends lost 1 base at V and 4 bases at J; junction bases unmatched: 5. CDR3 in DNA: TGTGCCAGCAGCTTAGGGACAGGGCAGAGTAATGAAAAACTGTTTTTT. Translation: CASSLGTGQSNEKLFF.

The chain couples TRBV20-1 to TRBJ1-2; D uncertain. Trimming took off 1 base at V and 2 bases at J, with 17 bases between the two ends. The CDR3 has 16 amino acids. From germline, CDR1 is DFQATT and CDR2 SNEGSKA (reference sequence). In nucleotides, the CDR3 is TGCAGTGCTAGAGTGGTTCATAGGAGATCAAACTATGGCTACACCTTC. It is translated as CSARVVHRRSNYGYTF.

This clonotype was seen at least ten times. This chain uses TRBV11-2 with TRBJ1-1; D uncertain. The CDR3 is 15 amino acids. Deletions cut 2 bases from V and 1 base from J, with 11 bases between. The V gene's germline CDR1 is SGHAT and CDR2 FQNNGV. In DNA form, the CDR3 reads TGTGCCAGCAGCTTACAGGCAAACTGGAACACTGAAGCTTTCTTT. The encoded protein is CASSLQANWNTEAFF.

On this clonotype itself: The final CDR3 position lacks the conserved phenylalanine or tryptophan, pointing to a likely read error. It is unclear where the CDR3 begins or ends on the DNA, so no DNA is shown, and the CDR3 is as TCRdb lists it. The V and J genes are TRBV7-9 and TRBJ2-7; no check of the table's D call, TRBD1, against the DNA was made. Germline CDR1 SEHNR, CDR2 FQNEAQ (reference sequence). The CDR3 is 10 amino acids in total, end residues counted. CDR3 region: CAISATGTGS.

This chain uses TRBV2 with TRBJ1-5, with D tentatively TRBD1 (5 bases). This CDR3 is 15 amino acids long. Germline V gene sequence: CDR1 SNHLY, CDR2 FYNNEI. The ends were cut back, 5 bases at V and 0 bases at J, with 11 bases in the middle. The CDR3 reads CASSTLTVSNQPQHF. The CDR3 nucleotides are TGTGCCAGCAGTACACTGACAGTTAGCAATCAGCCCCAGCATTTT.

The table lists this clonotype with a few counts. This CDR3 is CSARDYLATQETQYF. For the CDR3, the DNA is TGCAGTGCTAGAGACTACTTAGCGACCCAAGAGACCCAGTACTTC. The rearrangement links TRBV20-1 to TRBJ2-5, with TRBD2 as a possible D gene (5 bases). This CDR3 is built from 15 residues. The V end lost 0 bases, the J end lost 1 base, and 12 bases lay between the germline ends. The V gene's germline CDR1 is DFQATT and CDR2 SNEGSKA (reference sequence).

V and J are TRBV2 and TRBJ1-6; D is unclear. CDR1 is SNHLY, CDR2 FYNNEI, per germline. CDR3 size: 14 residues. The ends were cut back, 5 bases at V and 6 bases at J, with 11 bases in the middle. The CDR3 is CASSLGRSNSPLHF. For the CDR3, the DNA is TGTGCCAGCAGTTTAGGGCGGAGTAATTCACCCCTCCACTTT.

CDR3 bases: TGTGCCAGCAGTGAAGCGGGACGGTTCACAGATACGCAGTATTTT. As protein: CASSEAGRFTDTQYF. This chain joins TRBV2 and TRBJ2-3; D may correspond to TRBD1 or TRBD2 (5 bases each). CDR1 and CDR2 from the germline V gene are SNHLY and FYNNEI. V lost 0 bases, J lost 2 bases, and 9 bases lay in between. This CDR3 region has 15 residues.

The genes are TRBV12-3 or TRBV12-4 and TRBJ1-6; a weak D match, TRBD1 (6 bases). The V and J ends lost 10 bases and 7 bases respectively, with 14 bases between them. CDR3 length equals 13 residues. Here the CDR3 reads CATYRARNSPLHF. DNA of the CDR3: TGTGCCACCTACAGGGCGAGGAATTCACCCCTCCACTTT.

About this clonotype itself: A much larger clone lies one base from this, so it may be a read error. The chain has TRBV7-2 and TRBJ1-2, with 8 positions matching TRBD1. Losses at the gene ends were 5 bases for V and 8 bases for J; bases not matched to a gene: 10. This CDR3 has 14 amino acids. Germline loops: CDR1 SGHTA, CDR2 FQGNSA. The CDR3, as DNA: TGTGCCAGCAGCGCAATTCAGGGGGCAGGCGGCTACACCTTC. This sequence encodes CASSAIQGAGGYTF.

The gene calls are TRBV2 and TRBJ1-6; a possible D gene is TRBD1 (5 bases). Deletions cut 5 bases from V and 9 bases from J, with 14 bases between. Per germline, CDR1 SNHLY and CDR2 FYNNEI. The CDR3 is 14 residues long. The DNA for the CDR3 is TGTGCCAGCAGTTTAAGTAGGGGTACTTCACCCCTCCACTTT. It yields the protein CASSLSRGTSPLHF.

This clonotype was found a few times. V usage is TRBV2 and J usage is TRBJ2-7, with 10 nucleotides matching TRBD2. Germline lookup yields CDR1 SNHLY and CDR2 FYNNEI. The CDR3 spans 14 residues. Trimming at V came to 6 bases and at J to 3 bases, leaving 5 bases not matched to a gene. The CDR3 spells CASRTSGVYYEQYF. The CDR3 coding sequence is TGTGCCAGCAGAACTAGCGGGGTCTACTACGAGCAGTACTTC.

This clonotype was detected only a few times. The rearrangement uses TRBV5-1 and TRBJ2-7; 7 bases map to TRBD1. V was pared by 0 bases and J by 0 bases, with 3 bases of the junction left unmatched. The CDR3 loop spans 15 amino acids. Germline assignment: CDR1 SGHRS and CDR2 YFSETQ. The CDR3 nucleotides are TGCGCCAGCAGCTTGGTTCCAGGGGGCTCCTACGAGCAGTACTTC. It codes for CASSLVPGGSYEQYF.

The chain has TRBV12-3 or TRBV12-4 and TRBJ2-5; TRBD2 agrees at 7 bases. With V trimmed by 3 bases and J by 7 bases, 8 bases remained unmatched. The CDR3 has 14 residues. The CDR3 nucleotides are TGTGCCAGCAGTTTCCAGGCGTCGGGGGGGACCCAGTACTTC. Amino acids: CASSFQASGGTQYF.

V gene TRBV6-6 combines with J gene TRBJ1-4; D is unclear. Deletions cut 2 bases from V and 8 bases from J, with 12 bases between. Germline CDR1 reads MNHNY; CDR2 reads SVGAGI (reference sequence). CDR3 length equals 14 residues. The CDR3 nucleotides read TGTGCCAGCAGTTACGGGGAAACGGGGGAAAAACTGTTTTTT. This codes for CASSYGETGEKLFF.

This chain links TRBV10-2 with TRBJ1-6; no reliable D call. Germline V gives CDR1 WSHSY, CDR2 SAAADI. V was shortened by 0 bases and J by 10 bases, with 10 bases between the two germline ends. The CDR3 spans 14 residues. In nucleotides, the CDR3 is TGCGCCAGCAGTGAGTCGAAGCCAGGATCACCCCTCCACTTT. Its protein is CASSESKPGSPLHF.

This clonotype was detected ten times or more. CDR3 region: CASSLAAPGQPYEQYF. Here the CDR3 DNA reads TGTGCCAGCAGCTTAGCGGCCCCGGGACAGCCCTACGAGCAGTACTTC. This chain connects TRBV7-6 to TRBJ2-7; TRBD1 matches 7 bases. V dropped 0 bases and J dropped 2; count of bases not matched to a gene: 7. The germline V gene has CDR1 SGHVS and CDR2 FNYEAQ. There are 16 residues in the CDR3.

The rearrangement links TRBV13 to TRBJ1-1; the D gene is possibly TRBD1 (5 bases). This CDR3 comprises 16 residues. Germline V CDR1 and CDR2: PRHDT, FYEKMQ (reference sequence). The V end lost 1 base, the J end lost 4 bases, and 16 bases lay between the germline ends. CDR3 DNA: TGTGCCAGCAGCTTAGCGGGTAGGGACGTGAGCACTGAAGCTTTCTTT. Its translation is CASSLAGRDVSTEAFF.

The chain combines TRBV19 with TRBJ2-7; 8 bases agree with TRBD1. Unmatched junction bases numbered 3, after V lost 5 bases and J lost 3 bases. Per the germline V gene, CDR1 is LNHDA and CDR2 is SQIVND (reference sequence). The CDR3 length is 13 residues. CDR3 in amino acids: CASSDDRGYEQYF. The CDR3 region has the DNA TGTGCCAGTAGTGACGACAGGGGCTACGAGCAGTACTTC.

This clonotype was seen at least ten times. The rearrangement links TRBV9 to TRBJ1-5; D not certain. Germline CDR1 SGDLS, CDR2 YYNGEE. V lost 3 bases to trimming and J lost 0 bases, with 7 bases between them. CDR3 length equals 14 residues. The CDR3: CASSGTDSNQPQHF. CDR3 sequence (DNA): TGTGCCAGCAGCGGGACGGATAGCAATCAGCCCCAGCATTTT. The full variable domain, with the rest looked up from reference TRBV9 and TRBJ1-5, is DSGVTQTPKHLITATGQRVTLRCSPRSGDLSVYWYQQSLDQGLQFLIQYYNGEERAKGNILERFSAQQFPDLHSELNLSSLELGDSALYFCASSGTDSNQPQHFGDGTRLSIL.

The rearrangement uses TRBV5-1 and TRBJ1-1; the D is unclear. The V end lost 5 bases, the J end lost 1 base, and 12 bases lay between the germline ends. This CDR3 is 14 amino acids long. Germline V CDR1 and CDR2: SGHRS, YFSETQ. CDR3: CASSTQLPNTEAFF. The CDR3, as DNA: TGCGCCAGCAGTACACAGCTTCCGAACACTGAAGCTTTCTTT.

The chain combines TRBV7-9 with TRBJ1-1, with D hard to call. Germline CDR1 reads SEHNR; CDR2 reads FQNEAQ (reference sequence). V was clipped by 3 bases and J by 0 bases, with 14 bases between them. The CDR3 spans 16 residues. The CDR3 sequence: CASSLGNVKLNTEAFF. Here the CDR3 DNA reads TGTGCCAGCAGCTTGGGTAACGTAAAGCTGAACACTGAAGCTTTCTTT.

This clonotype was seen just once. The J gene is TRBJ2-7, the V gene TRBV5-4; the match to TRBD1 covers 10 bases. The junction had 5 bases not matched to a gene; V was cut back by 0 bases and J by 2 bases. The CDR3 has 16 residues. Germline V lookup: CDR1 SGHNT, CDR2 YYREEE (reference sequence). This CDR3 is CASSLGGQGETYEQYF. In DNA, the CDR3 is TGTGCCAGCAGCTTGGGCGGACAGGGGGAAACCTACGAGCAGTACTTC. Full variable domain (remainder filled in from reference TRBV5-4 and TRBJ2-7): ETGVTQSPTHLIKTRGQQVTLRCSSQSGHNTVSWYQQALGQGPQFIFQYYREEENGRGNFPPRFSGLQFPNYSSELNVNALELDDSALYLCASSLGGQGETYEQYFGPGTRLTVT.